A single sample gave rise to the 5 T cell receptor beta chains below, sequenced in a study of blood T cells in healthy people across ages. The authors ran a second PCR of 7 to 11 cycles using a sample-barcoded 5' primer and a J-beta primer mix. MiXCR, applied by TCRdb to the 5' RACE reads, yields one record per CDR3 protein. The repertoire holds about 1.1 million distinct CDR3 sequences, 35% to 40% seen once, with approximately 14% in the top ten. Specimen: blood. The origin of the receptors is a man aged 18 to 35 in good health.

This clonotype was picked up a small number of times. V usage is TRBV2 and J usage is TRBJ1-5; D possibly corresponds to TRBD1 (6 bases). Deletions cut 7 bases from V and 4 bases from J, with 14 bases between. CDR1 SNHLY and CDR2 FYNNEI come from the germline V gene. The CDR3 contains 14 residues. The CDR3 DNA follows: TGTGCCAGCACTCCCCTAAGGGGGAATCAGCCCCAGCATTTT. Translating gives CASTPLRGNQPQHF.

This clonotype has a handful of counts. The chain combines TRBV10-3 with TRBJ1-1, with 10 bases fitting TRBD1. The V gene's germline CDR1 is ENHRY and CDR2 SYGVKD. This CDR3 is 16 amino acids long. The V and J ends lost 5 bases and 1 base, in that order; junction bases with no gene match: 7. The CDR3 loop is CAISSGRDRGNTEAFF. The CDR3 nucleotides read TGTGCCATCAGTTCGGGGAGGGACAGGGGGAACACTGAAGCTTTCTTT.

This chain connects TRBV6-2 or TRBV6-3 to TRBJ2-1; TRBD1 matches at 7 bases. J was trimmed by 0 bases and V by 2 bases; bases with no gene match: 10. Germline CDR1 MNHEY, CDR2 SVGEGT. The CDR3 loop spans 18 amino acids. CDR3 coding DNA: TGTGCCAGCAGTTACCCGACAGGGTGGCAGGGCTCCTACAATGAGCAGTTCTTC. This codes for CASSYPTGWQGSYNEQFF.

This CDR3 is CSALILEKLFF. DNA of the CDR3: TGCAGCGCTCTCATTTTGGAAAAACTGTTTTTT. The chain employs TRBV29-1 and TRBJ1-4; no definite D call. Trimming pared 7 bases from V and 8 bases from J, leaving 11 bases between. The CDR3 has 11 amino acids. CDR1 is SQVTM, CDR2 ANQGSEA, per germline.

This clonotype was observed a few times. V usage is TRBV6-5 and J usage is TRBJ1-5, with D unclear. With 0 bases removed from V and 6 bases from J, the gap between germline ends came to 6 bases. The CDR3 length is 13 residues. CDR1 and CDR2 from the germline V gene are MNHEY and SVGAGI. CDR3: CASSYSPSQPQHF. CDR3 bases: TGTGCCAGCAGTTACTCACCGTCTCAGCCCCAGCATTTT.